This T cell receptor beta chain was sequenced during a study of memory CD4+ T cells and cytomegalovirus serostatus. Study context: This sample comes from healthy Belgian adults, about nine CMV seropositive, approximately 25 seronegative.

There are 13 residues in the CDR3. The V segment lost 7 bases and the J segment 0 bases; nucleotides outside the gene matches: 5. Germline lookup yields CDR1 SQVTM and CDR2 ANQGSEA. The sort gate was single viable CD3+CD4+CD8-CD45RO+ cells for memory CD4+ T cells. Sequencing used immunoSEQ multiplex PCR; TCRdb keeps in-frame clones, though not all of them. The sample holds 55,000 to 65,000 clones, 82% seen once. On this clone: The antigen is not known.

Study conclusions and caveats: Each of approximately 73 CMV-associated TCRbeta sequences occurred in one to five individuals. The CMV-associated TCR signature appears largely within the CD4+ memory repertoire.

This sequence originates from an adult in good health and CMV-seronegative. The chain carries TRBV29-1 and TRBJ1-2; 7 positions agree with TRBD1. Input material: memory CD4+ T cells from blood. The CDR3: CSGATGSNYGYTF. In nucleotides, the CDR3 is TGCAGCGGGGCGACAGGGTCTAACTATGGCTACACCTTC.